These T cell receptor beta chains were read from a single sample in a study of beta chain features in type 1 diabetes. Generated by immunoSEQ multiplex PCR, the TCRdb table keeps only in-frame clones and is missing some. The data hold 970,000 or so clones, with about a sixth observed a single time. Sequences were obtained from naive CD4+ T cells from blood. Every receptor here comes from a woman aged 18-29 years in good health. Each CDR3 is given with its conserved first and last residue. A D gene is named only where the DNA matches it firmly. The size entry is marked missing in some rows and otherwise reads once, few, many or a size class.

d_gene: -; abundance: -; v_gene: TRBV5-1; j_gene: TRBJ2-7; CDR3nt: TGCGCCAGCAGCTTGGCGAACACAGAAGTTTACGAGCAGTACTTC; CDR3aa: CASSLANTEVYEQYF
d_gene: -; abundance: -; v_gene: TRBV5-1; j_gene: TRBJ2-2; CDR3nt: TGCGCCAGCAGCATGAGGGGAAACACCGGGGAGCTGTTTTTT; CDR3aa: CASSMRGNTGELFF
d_gene: TRBD2; abundance: -; v_gene: TRBV6-6; j_gene: TRBJ2-1; CDR3nt: TGTGCCAGCAGTCTCTCCTCCGGGACTAGAAATGAGCAGTTCTTC; CDR3aa: CASSLSSGTRNEQFF
d_gene: -; abundance: few; v_gene: TRBV6-5; j_gene: TRBJ1-5; CDR3nt: TGTGCCAGCAGTTACTCGTGGGGTGGCAATCAGCCCCAGCATTTT; CDR3aa: CASSYSWGGNQPQHF
d_gene: -; abundance: many; v_gene: TRBV10-3; j_gene: TRBJ2-1; CDR3nt: TGTGCCATCAGTGAGATCGATCTGTATCAGTTCTTC; CDR3aa: CAISEIDLYQFF
d_gene: -; abundance: many; v_gene: TRBV23-1; j_gene: TRBJ2-3; CDR3nt: TGCGCCAGCAGTCAAGTTGAAGATACGCAGTATTTT; CDR3aa: CASSQVEDTQYF
d_gene: TRBD2; abundance: once; v_gene: TRBV12-5; j_gene: TRBJ2-5; CDR3nt: TGTGCTAGTGGTATCTCAGGGGGACTAGCGGGAGTGGAGACCCAGTACTTC; CDR3aa: CASGISGGLAGVETQYF
d_gene: TRBD1; abundance: -; v_gene: TRBV28; j_gene: TRBJ2-7; CDR3nt: TGTGCCAGCAGTTCCCCGGGACAGGGGGCCCGCTACGAGCAGTACTTC; CDR3aa: CASSSPGQGARYEQYF
d_gene: -; abundance: -; v_gene: TRBV15; j_gene: TRBJ1-5; CDR3nt: TGTGCCACCAGCAGAGCGCCGGATTTGTATCAGCCCCAGCATTTT; CDR3aa: CATSRAPDLYQPQHF
d_gene: -; abundance: -; v_gene: TRBV28; j_gene: TRBJ2-7; CDR3nt: TGTGCCAGCAGTTTTTGGCCCTACGAGCAGTACTTC; CDR3aa: CASSFWPYEQYF
d_gene: -; abundance: -; v_gene: TRBV7-9; j_gene: TRBJ2-2; CDR3nt: TGTGCCAGCAGCCTAACTACCACCGGGGAGCTGTTTTTT; CDR3aa: CASSLTTTGELFF
d_gene: -; abundance: -; v_gene: TRBV19; j_gene: TRBJ2-5; CDR3nt: TGTGCCAGTAGTATAGGAAGTAGTCCCATTGGTTGGCAGGAGACCCAGTACTTC; CDR3aa: CASSIGSSPIGWQETQYF
d_gene: -; abundance: -; v_gene: TRBV6-1; j_gene: TRBJ2-2; CDR3nt: TGTGCCAGCAGGGGAATGAACACCGGGGAGCTGTTTTTT; CDR3aa: CASRGMNTGELFF
d_gene: TRBD2; abundance: few; v_gene: TRBV9; j_gene: TRBJ2-2; CDR3nt: TGTGCCAGCAGCGTAAAGGTAGCGGGAGCAGGCGGGGAGCTGTTTTTT; CDR3aa: CASSVKVAGAGGELFF
d_gene: -; abundance: few; v_gene: TRBV28; j_gene: TRBJ2-7; CDR3nt: TGTGCCAGCAGGCCGGGGGACCCCGGAGGATCCTACGAGCAGTACTTC; CDR3aa: CASRPGDPGGSYEQYF
d_gene: -; abundance: few; v_gene: TRBV28; j_gene: TRBJ2-2; CDR3nt: TGTGCCAGCGCCCGGGCGGGGAGGGAGCTGTTTTTT; CDR3aa: CASARAGRELFF
d_gene: TRBD2; abundance: -; v_gene: TRBV5-1; j_gene: TRBJ2-1; CDR3nt: TGCGCCAGCAGCTTGTACGCGGGAGCCATCAATGAGCAGTTCTTC; CDR3aa: CASSLYAGAINEQFF
d_gene: -; abundance: -; v_gene: TRBV19; j_gene: TRBJ2-2; CDR3nt: TGTGCCAGTAGTATTGCCGTGCCCGGGGAGCTGTTTTTT; CDR3aa: CASSIAVPGELFF
d_gene: TRBD1; abundance: few; v_gene: TRBV5-1; j_gene: TRBJ1-1; CDR3nt: TGCGCCAGCAGTGACCAGGGGGGCAACACTGAAGCTTTCTTT; CDR3aa: CASSDQGGNTEAFF
d_gene: TRBD2; abundance: -; v_gene: TRBV28; j_gene: TRBJ2-7; CDR3nt: TGTGCCAGCAGTTTAGGTGGACTAGCGGGCTCCTACGAGCAGTACTTC; CDR3aa: CASSLGGLAGSYEQYF
d_gene: -; abundance: few; v_gene: TRBV7-9; j_gene: TRBJ2-5; CDR3nt: TGTGCCAGCAGCCATCCAACCCTGTTGGAGACCCAGTACTTC; CDR3aa: CASSHPTLLETQYF
d_gene: -; abundance: few; v_gene: TRBV9; j_gene: TRBJ2-7; CDR3nt: TGTGCCAGCAGCGTTACAGGGAGCTCCTACGAGCAGTACTTC; CDR3aa: CASSVTGSSYEQYF
d_gene: -; abundance: -; v_gene: TRBV28; j_gene: TRBJ2-7; CDR3nt: TGTGCCAGCAGTTTGGCGTACGAGCAGTACTTC; CDR3aa: CASSLAYEQYF
d_gene: TRBD2; abundance: few; v_gene: TRBV5-1; j_gene: TRBJ2-1; CDR3nt: TGCGCCAGCAGCACAATTTTAGCGGGAGGGCCCGGATATGAGCAGTTCTTC; CDR3aa: CASSTILAGGPGYEQFF
d_gene: -; abundance: few; v_gene: TRBV28; j_gene: TRBJ2-2; CDR3nt: TGTGCCAGCAGTTTAGGGGGAGTGCTAAGCGGGGAGCTGTTTTTT; CDR3aa: CASSLGGVLSGELFF
d_gene: -; abundance: many; v_gene: TRBV14; j_gene: TRBJ2-7; CDR3nt: TGTGCCAGCAGCCTTTACGAGCAGTACTTC; CDR3aa: CASSLYEQYF
d_gene: -; abundance: -; v_gene: TRBV27; j_gene: TRBJ2-7; CDR3nt: TGTGCCAGCAGTTTTTCGGGGGCCCCTCCCTACGAGCAGTACTTC; CDR3aa: CASSFSGAPPYEQYF
d_gene: TRBD2; abundance: few; v_gene: TRBV7-3; j_gene: TRBJ2-3; CDR3nt: TGTGCCAGCAGCTTATCTAGCGGGAGTCGGGATACGCAGTATTTT; CDR3aa: CASSLSSGSRDTQYF
d_gene: TRBD2; abundance: few; v_gene: TRBV7-9; j_gene: TRBJ2-3; CDR3nt: TGTGCCAGCAGCCCATGGACTAGCGGGAGTCCAGATACGCAGTATTTT; CDR3aa: CASSPWTSGSPDTQYF
d_gene: TRBD1; abundance: -; v_gene: TRBV9; j_gene: TRBJ2-1; CDR3nt: TGTGCCAGCAGCTCACAGACAGGGGTCACCTACAATGAGCAGTTCTTC; CDR3aa: CASSSQTGVTYNEQFF
d_gene: -; abundance: few; v_gene: TRBV6-5; j_gene: TRBJ2-2; CDR3nt: TGTGCCAGCAATCCAAGGCCAACGAACACCGGGGAGCTGTTTTTT; CDR3aa: CASNPRPTNTGELFF
d_gene: TRBD1; abundance: few; v_gene: TRBV15; j_gene: TRBJ2-7; CDR3nt: TGTGCCACCAGCAGGACAGGGAGCTACGAGCAGTACTTC; CDR3aa: CATSRTGSYEQYF
d_gene: -; abundance: few; v_gene: TRBV9; j_gene: TRBJ2-3; CDR3nt: TGTGCCAGCAGCGTGGCTGTCTCTCCCCAGTCGGGCACAGATACGCAGTATTTT; CDR3aa: CASSVAVSPQSGTDTQYF
d_gene: TRBD2; abundance: -; v_gene: TRBV10-3; j_gene: TRBJ2-2; CDR3nt: TGTGCCAGCCTACCGGGAGGGCCTCATGGCGGGGAGCTGTTTTTT; CDR3aa: CASLPGGPHGGELFF
d_gene: -; abundance: -; v_gene: TRBV30; j_gene: TRBJ1-2; CDR3nt: TGTGCCTGGAGTGTTCCGGGGGTTATAGGTGGCTACACCTTC; CDR3aa: CAWSVPGVIGGYTF
d_gene: TRBD1; abundance: -; v_gene: TRBV7-2; j_gene: TRBJ2-5; CDR3nt: TGTGCCAGCAGCTTAGGGGACAGCTGGCAAGAGACCCAGTACTTC; CDR3aa: CASSLGDSWQETQYF
d_gene: -; abundance: few; v_gene: TRBV28; j_gene: TRBJ2-1; CDR3nt: TGTGCCAGCAGTTTTTACGCATACAATGAGCAGTTCTTC; CDR3aa: CASSFYAYNEQFF
d_gene: -; abundance: -; v_gene: TRBV2; j_gene: TRBJ2-7; CDR3nt: TGTGCCAGAGGATCTCGGCCGGGGGCCGGCGAGCAGTACTTC; CDR3aa: CARGSRPGAGEQYF
d_gene: -; abundance: -; v_gene: TRBV18; j_gene: TRBJ1-1; CDR3nt: TGTGCCAGCTCCCCCCCTATGAACACTGAAGCTTTCTTT; CDR3aa: CASSPPMNTEAFF
d_gene: TRBD1; abundance: few; v_gene: TRBV2; j_gene: TRBJ1-1; CDR3nt: TGTGCCAGCACGGGACAGACGAACACTGAAGCTTTCTTT; CDR3aa: CASTGQTNTEAFF
d_gene: -; abundance: few; v_gene: TRBV6-6; j_gene: TRBJ2-7; CDR3nt: TGTGCCAGCACCTTATCAAAGGGATCCTACGAGCAGTACTTC; CDR3aa: CASTLSKGSYEQYF
d_gene: -; abundance: many; v_gene: TRBV10-3; j_gene: TRBJ2-1; CDR3nt: TGTGCCATCGAAGGGACCACGGGCAATGAGCAGTTCTTC; CDR3aa: CAIEGTTGNEQFF
d_gene: -; abundance: few; v_gene: TRBV9; j_gene: TRBJ1-3; CDR3nt: TGTGCCAGCAGCAACCGTGGAACTGGAAACACCATATATTTT; CDR3aa: CASSNRGTGNTIYF
d_gene: TRBD2; abundance: few; v_gene: TRBV7-9; j_gene: TRBJ2-1; CDR3nt: TGTGCCAGCAGCTTAATCAAAGCGGGAGGGCGGATTGAGCAGTTCTTC; CDR3aa: CASSLIKAGGRIEQFF
d_gene: -; abundance: -; v_gene: TRBV5-1; j_gene: TRBJ1-3; CDR3nt: TGCGCCAGCAGCCTACGAGGATCGCGGGATGGAAACACCATATATTTT; CDR3aa: CASSLRGSRDGNTIYF
d_gene: TRBD2; abundance: few; v_gene: TRBV7-3; j_gene: TRBJ2-1; CDR3nt: TGTGCCAGCAGCATCTCAAGCGGGAGGGGTCTGGGTGAGCAGTTCTTC; CDR3aa: CASSISSGRGLGEQFF
d_gene: TRBD1; abundance: few; v_gene: TRBV19; j_gene: TRBJ1-2; CDR3nt: TGTGCCACCGGGGGACAGGGGGCCGTCGGGATGTACACCTTC; CDR3aa: CATGGQGAVGMYTF
d_gene: -; abundance: few; v_gene: TRBV27; j_gene: TRBJ1-2; CDR3nt: TGTGCCAGCAGTTTAGAGGGTTCAGGCTATGGCTACACCTTC; CDR3aa: CASSLEGSGYGYTF
d_gene: -; abundance: few; v_gene: TRBV28; j_gene: TRBJ2-4; CDR3nt: TGTGCCAGCAGTTCACAGAGAGCCAAAAACATTCAGTACTTC; CDR3aa: CASSSQRAKNIQYF
d_gene: -; abundance: few; v_gene: TRBV7-2; j_gene: TRBJ1-2; CDR3nt: TGTGCCAGCAGCTTTCGAGACCCAGGGGAGGGTGGCTACACCTTC; CDR3aa: CASSFRDPGEGGYTF
d_gene: TRBD2; abundance: few; v_gene: TRBV7-9; j_gene: TRBJ2-1; CDR3nt: TGTGCCAGCAGCCCGCTTAAGGGGACTAGCGGGAGTGGAAATGAGCAGTTCTTC; CDR3aa: CASSPLKGTSGSGNEQFF
d_gene: -; abundance: few; v_gene: TRBV9; j_gene: TRBJ1-3; CDR3nt: TGTGCCAGCAGCGTAGTTGGAAACACCATATATTTT; CDR3aa: CASSVVGNTIYF
d_gene: -; abundance: few; v_gene: TRBV9; j_gene: TRBJ2-7; CDR3nt: TGTGCCAGCAGCGTAGCCCCCTTAGGGCGCGAGCAGTACTTC; CDR3aa: CASSVAPLGREQYF
d_gene: TRBD2; abundance: few; v_gene: TRBV11-3; j_gene: TRBJ2-2; CDR3nt: TGTGCCAGCAGCTTAGCTGGACTAGCCGGGGGCACCGGGGAGCTGTTTTTT; CDR3aa: CASSLAGLAGGTGELFF
d_gene: TRBD2; abundance: -; v_gene: TRBV18; j_gene: TRBJ2-2; CDR3nt: TGTGCCAGCTCACCAATTAGCGGGAGTAACACCGGGGAGCTGTTTTTT; CDR3aa: CASSPISGSNTGELFF